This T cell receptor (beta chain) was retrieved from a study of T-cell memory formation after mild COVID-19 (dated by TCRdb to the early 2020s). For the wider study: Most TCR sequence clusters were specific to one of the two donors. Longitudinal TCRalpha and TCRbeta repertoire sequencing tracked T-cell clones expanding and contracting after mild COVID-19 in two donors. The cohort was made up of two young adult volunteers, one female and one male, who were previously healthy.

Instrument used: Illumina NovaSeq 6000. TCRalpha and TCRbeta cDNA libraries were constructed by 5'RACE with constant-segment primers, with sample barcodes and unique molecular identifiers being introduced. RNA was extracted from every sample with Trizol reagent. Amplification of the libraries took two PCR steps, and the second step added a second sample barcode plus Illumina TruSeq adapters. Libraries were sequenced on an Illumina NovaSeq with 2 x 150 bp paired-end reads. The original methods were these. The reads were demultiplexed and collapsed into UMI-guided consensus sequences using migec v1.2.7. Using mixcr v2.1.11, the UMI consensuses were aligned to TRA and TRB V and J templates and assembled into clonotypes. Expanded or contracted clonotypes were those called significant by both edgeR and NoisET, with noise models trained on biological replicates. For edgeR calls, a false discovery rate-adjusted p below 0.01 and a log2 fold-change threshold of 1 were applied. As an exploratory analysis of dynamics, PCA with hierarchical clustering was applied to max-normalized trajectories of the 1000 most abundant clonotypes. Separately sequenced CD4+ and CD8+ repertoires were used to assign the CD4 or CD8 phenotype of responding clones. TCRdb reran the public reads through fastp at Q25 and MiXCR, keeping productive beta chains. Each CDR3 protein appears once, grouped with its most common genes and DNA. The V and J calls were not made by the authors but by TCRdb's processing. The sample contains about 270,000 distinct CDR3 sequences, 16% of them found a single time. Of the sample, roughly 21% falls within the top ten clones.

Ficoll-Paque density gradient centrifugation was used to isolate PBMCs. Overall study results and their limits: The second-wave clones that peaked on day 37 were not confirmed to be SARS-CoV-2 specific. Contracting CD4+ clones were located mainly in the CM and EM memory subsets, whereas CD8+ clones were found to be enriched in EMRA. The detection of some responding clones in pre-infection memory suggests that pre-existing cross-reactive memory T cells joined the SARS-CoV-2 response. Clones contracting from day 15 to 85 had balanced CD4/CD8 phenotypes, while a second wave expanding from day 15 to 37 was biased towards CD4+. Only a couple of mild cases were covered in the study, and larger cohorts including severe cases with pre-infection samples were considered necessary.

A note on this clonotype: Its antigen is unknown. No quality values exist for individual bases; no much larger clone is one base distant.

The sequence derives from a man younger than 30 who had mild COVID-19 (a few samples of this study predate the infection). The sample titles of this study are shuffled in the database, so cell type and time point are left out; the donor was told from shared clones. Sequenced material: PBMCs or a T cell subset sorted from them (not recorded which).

The CDR3 region: CATKGIGGTNEKLFF. The DNA sequence follows: TGTGCCACGAAGGGGATCGGAGGAACTAATGAAAAACTGTTTTTT. The V and J segments used are TRBV13 and TRBJ1-4; the D gene is perhaps TRBD1, on 5 matching bases. The CDR3 measures 15 amino acids from cysteine to phenylalanine. The CDR3 DNA has 45 bases and is translated from base 1. Deletion took 10 bases off V and 1 base off J, with a span of 16 bases between the germline ends. The germline V gene (reference sequence) gives CDR1 as PRHDT and CDR2 as FYEKMQ.